This T cell receptor (beta chain) was identified in a study of human T cells and chemical hapten exposure. This clonotype has a count of ten or more. The library tagged each cDNA molecule with unique molecular identifiers. TCRdb re-derived calls from the RACE reads in MiXCR, one entry per CDR3 protein. Counted here are over 100,000 distinct CDR3 sequences, around 8.3% occurring once; the ten biggest clones make up approximately 1.6%. Time point: healthy volunteer bleed at 2 weeks. Researchers extracted total RNA from unfractionated whole blood. CDR1 MNHEY and CDR2 SMNVEV come from the germline V gene (reference sequence). V was shortened by 4 bases and J by 5 bases, with 12 bases between the two germline ends. This CDR3 comprises 14 residues.

The sample consisted of whole blood. The V call is TRBV27, the J call TRBJ2-1, with D maybe TRBD2 (6 bases). The origin of this receptor is a male donor in good health. Some clones in this sample may be carry-over from other donors' samples. The CDR3 bases are TGTGCCAGCAGTTCAGGCGGGGTCCACAATGAGCAGTTCTTC. Translated, it gives CASSSGGVHNEQFF.